The 13 T cell receptor beta chains below were found in one sample sequenced in a study of response to subunit inactivated influenza vaccine. TCRdb recomputed calls from the RT-PCR reads with MiXCR, one row per CDR3 protein. The top ten clones hold 7.8% of a sample with almost 250,000 distinct CDR3 sequences, 9% to 15% of them seen once. The source was non-naive T cells sorted from PBMCs, collected 14 days before vaccination. The receptor source for this set is a man aged 50 or older who received an inactivated influenza vaccine.

This clonotype was counted between two and nine times. The chain links TRBV9 to TRBJ1-6; D might be TRBD1 (5 bases). The V end was cut by 6 bases, the J end by 10 bases, with 11 bases between. This CDR3 has 12 amino acids. The germline gives CDR1 SGDLS, CDR2 YYNGEE. Here the CDR3 reads CASKRGRSPLHF. As DNA, the CDR3 is TGTGCCAGCAAAAGGGGAAGATCACCCCTCCACTTT.

The CDR3, as DNA: TGCGCCAGCAATCTAGCTGGGGGCAATGAGCAGTTCTTC. This gives the protein CASNLAGGNEQFF. V gene TRBV5-1 combines with J gene TRBJ2-1, with D possibly called TRBD1 or TRBD2 (5 bases each). The CDR3 has 13 amino acids. Deletions cut 6 bases from V and 6 bases from J, with 13 bases between. Germline V gene data show CDR1 as SGHRS and CDR2 as YFSETQ.

The chain employs TRBV28 and TRBJ1-5, with TRBD1 matching 7 bases. Germline CDR1 reads MDHEN; CDR2 reads SYDVKM. CDR3 length equals 14 residues. The J segment lost 4 bases and the V segment lost 6 bases, leaving 6 bases of the junction unmatched. The CDR3 nucleotides read TGTGCCAGCAGGTCGGGACAGCCTAATCAGCCCCAGCATTTT. It specifies CASRSGQPNQPQHF. The entire variable domain, with the rest obtained from reference TRBV28 and TRBJ1-5, is as follows: DVKVTQSSRYLVKRTGEKVFLECVQDMDHENMFWYRQDPGLGLRLIYFSYDVKMKEKGDIPEGYSVSREKKERFSLILESASTNQTSMYLCASRSGQPNQPQHFGDGTRLSIL.

The chain links TRBV5-1 to TRBJ2-5; the D gene is possibly TRBD1 (5 bases). The CDR3 is 14 residues long. CDR1 is SGHRS, CDR2 YFSETQ, per germline. Trimming took 4 bases from V and 5 from J, leaving 15 bases between them. This CDR3 reads CASSPTDTSETQYF. The CDR3 DNA follows: TGCGCCAGCAGCCCCACGGACACAAGCGAGACCCAGTACTTC.

The chain has TRBV13 and TRBJ1-2; 11 bases align to TRBD1. Germline CDR1 PRHDT, CDR2 FYEKMQ (reference sequence). The ends lost 5 bases at V and 3 bases at J; junction bases unmatched: 5. CDR3 length: 15 amino acids. The DNA for the CDR3 is TGTGCCAGCAGCACCCGGACAGGGGGCGACTATGGCTACACCTTC. It is translated as CASSTRTGGDYGYTF.

This clonotype was seen only a few times. The J gene is TRBJ2-3, the V gene TRBV12-3 or TRBV12-4; 8 nucleotides align to TRBD2. Trimming removed 5 bases from V and 5 bases from J; junction bases left unmatched: 15. CDR3 size: 17 residues. The chain's CDR3 is CASSPLAGTKGQDTQYF. The DNA for the CDR3 is TGTGCCAGCAGTCCCTTAGCGGGGACCAAAGGACAAGATACGCAGTATTTT.

This clonotype was observed many times. This chain uses TRBV2 with TRBJ2-7; 7 bases match TRBD1. Looked up from germline, CDR1 is SNHLY and CDR2 is FYNNEI. The CDR3 sequence is 14 residues long. V gave up 5 bases and J gave up 0 bases; unmatched junction bases: 4. In DNA form, the CDR3 reads TGTGCCAGCAGTCCACAGGGGCTCTCCTACGAGCAGTACTTC. Translation: CASSPQGLSYEQYF.

This clonotype has a handful of counts. The chain links TRBV7-9 to TRBJ2-5; D not resolved. Per the germline V gene, CDR1 is SEHNR and CDR2 is FQNEAQ (reference sequence). V was trimmed by 4 bases and J by 0 bases, leaving 6 bases between them. CDR3 length: 13 residues. DNA of the CDR3: TGTGCCAGCAGCTCGACATACCAAGAGACCCAGTACTTC. It translates to CASSSTYQETQYF.

This clonotype turned up a few times. The genes are TRBV6-1 and TRBJ1-2; TRBD1 is a possible D gene (5 bases). V lost 5 bases to trimming and J lost 0 bases, with 25 bases between them. CDR1 MNHNS and CDR2 SASEGT come from the germline V gene. The CDR3 extends over 19 amino acids. Written as DNA, the CDR3 is TGTGCCAGCAGTCGAGGGGTTGGGGCAGTTACCTCTACTAACTATGGCTACACCTTC. Translating it yields CASSRGVGAVTSTNYGYTF.

This chain uses TRBV27 with TRBJ2-7; TRBD1 is a possible D gene (5 bases). The V and J ends lost 4 bases and 3 bases respectively, with 13 bases between them. CDR3 size: 14 residues. Germline V lookup: CDR1 MNHEY, CDR2 SMNVEV (reference sequence). CDR3 nucleotide sequence: TGTGCCAGCAGTTCAAGGGGCGGTCTCTACGAGCAGTACTTC. This encodes CASSSRGGLYEQYF.

This clonotype was counted a few times. The J gene is TRBJ2-1, the V gene TRBV11-2; either TRBD1 or TRBD2 may supply D (5 bases each). CDR1 and CDR2 (germline): SGHAT, FQNNGV. Between the trimmed V and J ends, which lost 3 bases and 6 bases, there was a span of 12 bases. The CDR3 is made up of 14 amino acids. In DNA, the CDR3 is TGTGCCAGCAGCTTCTCCGGGACCGCCAATGAGCAGTTCTTC. Its translation: CASSFSGTANEQFF.

This rearrangement joins TRBV27 to TRBJ2-5; perhaps TRBD2 as D (6 bases). V lost 5 bases, J lost 5 bases, and 15 bases lay in between. Germline loops: CDR1 MNHEY, CDR2 SMNVEV (reference sequence). This CDR3 is built from 14 residues. This chain's CDR3 is CASSRFGGIETQYF. The DNA for the CDR3 is TGTGCCAGCAGTAGGTTCGGGGGAATCGAGACCCAGTACTTC.

The gene calls are TRBV6-2 or TRBV6-3 and TRBJ2-7; no reliable D call. The germline gives CDR1 MNHEY, CDR2 SVGEGT. This CDR3 has 15 residues. V gave up 6 bases and J gave up 3 bases, with 18 bases separating them. The chain's CDR3 is CASRKSGDKDYEQYF. The CDR3 region has the DNA TGTGCCAGCAGAAAATCAGGTGACAAAGACTACGAGCAGTACTTC.